This entry features one TCR beta chain sequence. Its antigen is currently unknown. Method: immunoSEQ multiplex PCR; TCRdb's copy keeps in-frame clones and lacks some. The sample yields about 76,000 clones, approximately 80% seen once. This entry belongs to a study of T cell responses to AZD1222 COVID-19 vaccine. Notes on the study in general: AZD1222 recipients seropositive at baseline numbered only five or six. There were mostly white British donors and more females than males, and clonal diversity was possibly underestimated.

This CDR3 is built from 15 residues. The V gene end was trimmed by 2 bases and the J gene end by 7 bases; junction bases not matched to a gene: 5. The germline V gene has CDR1 WNHNN and CDR2 SYGVQD (reference sequence). Material: peripheral blood, obtained 28 days after the second dose of the MenACWY control vaccine. The chain employs TRBV10-1 and TRBJ2-3; 11 bases map to TRBD2. The sequence was collected from an adult who received the MenACWY meningococcal vaccine as a control. The CDR3 DNA is TGCGCCAGCAGTGAGGGGGGGACTAGCGGTTATACGCAGTATTTT. Protein product: CASSEGGTSGYTQYF.